These 5 T cell receptor beta chains share one sample of origin, sequenced in a study of T cell changes during pregnancy in multiple sclerosis. Assay: immunoSEQ multiplex PCR; the TCRdb copy retains only in-frame clones and omits some. This sample has under 150,000 clones, with approximately 96% found just once. The sequencing used peripheral blood, collected after pregnancy. The receptors were gathered from a female donor with multiple sclerosis, enrolled in a pregnancy study.

V gene TRBV7-2 combines with J gene TRBJ1-3, with D possibly matching TRBD1 (6 bases). The CDR3 runs to 17 residues. Germline lookup yields CDR1 SGHTA and CDR2 FQGNSA. Trimming took 0 bases from V and 0 from J, leaving 12 bases between them. The CDR3 here is CASSLAGQQGSGNTIYF. CDR3 DNA sequence: TGTGCCAGCAGCTTAGCCGGTCAACAGGGCTCTGGAAACACCATATATTTT.

The rearrangement links TRBV25-1 to TRBJ2-5, with a possible D match to TRBD2 (5 bases). Germline CDR1 and CDR2: MGHDK and SYGVNS. The CDR3 length is 14 residues. V lost 1 base, J lost 1 base, and 7 bases lay in between. This CDR3 is CASSESRVQETQYF. In DNA, the CDR3 is TGTGCCAGCAGTGAATCGAGGGTCCAAGAGACCCAGTACTTC. The full variable domain, rest sourced from reference TRBV25-1 and TRBJ2-5, is EADIYQTPRYLVIGTGKKITLECSQTMGHDKMYWYQQDPGMELHLIHYSYGVNSTEKGDLSSESTVSRIRTEHFPLTLESARPSHTSQYLCASSESRVQETQYFGPGTRLLVL.

The V and J genes are TRBV10-3 and TRBJ1-3, with TRBD1 matching 8 bases. The CDR3 runs 14 residues. V dropped 7 bases and J dropped 4; count of bases not matched to a gene: 6. Germline V gene lookup returns CDR1 ENHRY and CDR2 SYGVKD. The CDR3 is CAINDRGEGNTIYF. CDR3 bases: TGTGCCATCAACGACAGGGGCGAGGGAAACACCATATATTTT.

The rearrangement uses TRBV10-3 and TRBJ2-6; 12 bases agree with TRBD1. This CDR3 has 20 amino acids. From germline, CDR1 is ENHRY and CDR2 SYGVKD. V shed 7 bases and J 0 bases; nucleotides not matched to a gene: 13. The CDR3 here is CAINEWGQGAASSGANVLTF. CDR3 DNA: TGTGCCATCAACGAATGGGGACAGGGGGCTGCTAGCTCTGGGGCCAACGTCCTGACTTTC.

This rearrangement joins TRBV19 to TRBJ1-4; 10 bases align to TRBD1. From germline, CDR1 is LNHDA and CDR2 SQIVND (reference sequence). The V segment lost 8 bases and the J segment 3 bases; nucleotides outside the gene matches: 3. The CDR3 length is 14 residues. This CDR3 is CASRQGASNEKLFF. The CDR3 DNA reads TGTGCCAGTCGACAGGGGGCTTCTAATGAAAAACTGTTTTTT.